One sample yielded the 17 T cell receptor beta chains listed below, sequenced in a study of T cells in Graves' hyperthyroidism and ophthalmopathy. TCR beta CDR3 region amplification was performed from RNA transcripts. When the TCR CDR3 underwent first-round RT-PCR, the HTBI primer set was used. TCRdb passed the multiplex PCR reads through MiXCR, listing each CDR3 protein once. Of hundreds of thousands of distinct CDR3 sequences in the sample, roughly a sixth are singletons; the top ten hold 15% to 20%. Sequencing used blood. Receptors were obtained from a woman under 30 with Graves' hyperthyroidism.

The chain combines TRBV19 with TRBJ1-5; no clear D gene. V was clipped by 7 bases and J by 5 bases, with 15 bases between them. From germline, CDR1 is LNHDA and CDR2 SQIVND (reference sequence). This CDR3 is built from 14 residues. CDR3 sequence reads: CASTEGGGHQPQHF. DNA for the CDR3: TGTGCCAGTACCGAGGGAGGAGGTCATCAGCCCCAGCATTTT. Full variable domain (missing parts from reference TRBV19 and TRBJ1-5): DGGITQSPKYLFRKEGQNVTLSCEQNLNHDAMYWYRQDPGQGLRLIYYSQIVNDFQKGDIAEGYSVSREKKESFPLTVTSAQKNPTAFYLCASTEGGGHQPQHFGDGTRLSIL.

This clonotype was seen a handful of times. This chain joins TRBV20-1 and TRBJ2-5, with 7 bases identical to TRBD2. This CDR3 has 13 residues. After removal of 1 base from V and 4 bases from J, the junction contained 3 bases not matched to a gene. Per the germline V gene, CDR1 is DFQATT and CDR2 is SNEGSKA (reference sequence). CDR3 DNA sequence: TGCAGTGCTAGAGTCGGGGGGACAGAGACCCAGTACTTC. Its translation: CSARVGGTETQYF.

This clonotype was recorded many times. The chain links TRBV2 to TRBJ1-2; TRBD1 matches at 7 bases. Germline values: CDR1 SNHLY, CDR2 FYNNEI. The trim removed 1 base at V and 3 bases at J, leaving 2 bases unmatched. The CDR3 extends over 14 amino acids. The CDR3 DNA is TGTGCCAGCAGTGAAGAGGGGACAGACTATGGCTACACCTTC. This translates into CASSEEGTDYGYTF. Full variable domain (remainder filled in from reference TRBV2 and TRBJ1-2): EPEVTQTPSHQVTQMGQEVILRCVPISNHLYFYWYRQILGQKVEFLVSFYNNEISEKSEIFDDQFSVERPDGSNFTLKIRSTKLEDSAMYFCASSEEGTDYGYTFGSGTRLTVV.

The gene calls are TRBV12-5 and TRBJ2-2; the D call may be TRBD1 or TRBD2 (5 bases each). Trimming stripped 9 bases from V and 2 bases from J, with 7 bases between. CDR1 and CDR2 (germline): LGHNT, FRNRAP. The CDR3 extends over 12 amino acids. DNA of the CDR3: TGTGCTAGCGGGGCCAACACCGGGGAGCTGTTTTTT. Its protein product is CASGANTGELFF. Using reference TRBV12-5 and TRBJ2-2 for the parts outside the CDR3, the full variable domain is DARVTQTPRHKVTEMGQEVTMRCQPILGHNTVFWYRQTMMQGLELLAYFRNRAPLDDSGMPKDRFSAEMPDATLATLKIQPSEPRDSAVYFCASGANTGELFFGEGSRLTVL.

Worth noting for this clonotype: One base away lies a much larger clone, so this may be a sequencing read error. The chain has TRBV11-2 and TRBJ2-7, with 9 bases that match TRBD2. The length of the CDR3 is 15 residues. Germline values: CDR1 SGHAT, CDR2 FQNNGV. CDR3 bases: TGTGCCGGCAGCCTCGGACTAGCGAAGATCTACGAGCAGTACTTC. Its protein is CAGSLGLAKIYEQYF.

This clonotype was picked up a small number of times. The rearrangement joins TRBV12-3 or TRBV12-4 to TRBJ1-6, with no clear D. V shed 7 bases and J shed 3 bases, with 13 bases lying between them. The CDR3 loop spans 15 amino acids. The CDR3 spells CASTGDAHYNSPLHF. The CDR3 nucleotides read TGTGCCAGCACCGGTGACGCTCACTATAATTCACCCCTCCACTTT.

This clonotype was detected many times. The rearrangement links TRBV15 to TRBJ2-1, with TRBD1 matching 11 bases. Germline lookup yields CDR1 LNHNV and CDR2 YYDKDF (reference sequence). Trimming at V came to 4 bases and at J to 3 bases, leaving 5 bases not matched to a gene. The CDR3 length is 16 residues. CDR3 DNA sequence: TGTGCCACCAGCACCGGGACAGGGGGGGGCTACAATGAGCAGTTCTTC. Translating it yields CATSTGTGGGYNEQFF.

This clonotype was detected a few times. The rearrangement uses TRBV27 and TRBJ2-5, with D tentatively TRBD1 or TRBD2 (5 bases each). The CDR3 totals 14 residues. V was cut by 5 bases and J by 7 bases, with 17 bases left in between. Germline V lookup: CDR1 MNHEY, CDR2 SMNVEV (reference sequence). CDR3: CASSPGLGTRTQYF. The CDR3 coding sequence is TGTGCCAGCAGTCCAGGACTGGGGACGCGGACCCAGTACTTC.

In its sample, this clonotype was seen many times. The V call is TRBV7-2, the J call TRBJ1-6, with 8 bases matching TRBD1. The germline V gene encodes CDR1 SGHTA and CDR2 FQGNSA. Unmatched junction bases numbered 5, after V lost 6 bases and J lost 7 bases. The CDR3 is 14 residues long. CDR3 protein: CASRPGQENSPLHF. For the CDR3, the DNA is TGTGCCAGCAGGCCGGGACAGGAGAATTCACCCCTCCACTTT.

This clonotype was picked up a small number of times. This sequence joins TRBV7-2 and TRBJ2-5; no firm D call. The CDR3 runs 13 residues. V lost 10 bases to trimming and J lost 2 bases, with 14 bases between them. Germline V CDR1 and CDR2: SGHTA, FQGNSA. CDR3 sequence (DNA): TGTGCCACAGCGCCCGGGCAGCAAGAGACCCAGTACTTC. Protein product: CATAPGQQETQYF.

The chain employs TRBV5-4 and TRBJ2-2, with D unresolved. CDR1 is SGHNT, CDR2 YYREEE, per germline (reference sequence). V was shortened by 5 bases and J by 3 bases, with 14 bases between the two germline ends. The CDR3 extends over 15 amino acids. DNA for the CDR3: TGTGCCAGCAGTCCCAACGGACCTGACACCGGGGAGCTGTTTTTT. Translation gives CASSPNGPDTGELFF.

Many counts were recorded for this clonotype. The rearrangement links TRBV2 to TRBJ1-5; D remains unclear. The V gene lost 4 bases and the J gene lost 4 bases, with 11 bases spanning the gap. The CDR3 loop spans 14 amino acids. Germline loops: CDR1 SNHLY, CDR2 FYNNEI. CDR3 nucleotides: TGTGCCAGCAGTGTAAGAACAGCTAATCAGCCCCAGCATTTT. Protein: CASSVRTANQPQHF.

This clonotype occurred a few times. CDR3 loop: CASSVWTSSTDTQYF. The CDR3 DNA is TGTGCCAGCAGTGTTTGGACTAGCAGCACAGATACGCAGTATTTT. J is TRBJ2-3 and V is TRBV9, with TRBD2 matching over 8 bases. Germline V CDR1 and CDR2: SGDLS, YYNGEE. This CDR3 is 15 amino acids long. V lost 5 bases, J lost 0 bases, and 5 bases stayed unmatched. Full variable domain (remainder filled in from reference TRBV9 and TRBJ2-3): DSGVTQTPKHLITATGQRVTLRCSPRSGDLSVYWYQQSLDQGLQFLIQYYNGEERAKGNILERFSAQQFPDLHSELNLSSLELGDSALYFCASSVWTSSTDTQYFGPGTRLTVL.

The V call is TRBV5-4, the J call TRBJ2-1, with TRBD2 as a possible D gene (5 bases). CDR3 size: 16 residues. CDR1 SGHNT and CDR2 YYREEE come from the germline V gene (reference sequence). Trimming took 2 bases from V and 6 from J, leaving 18 bases between them. This CDR3 is CASSFRTLGKVNEQFF. For the CDR3, the DNA is TGTGCCAGCAGCTTCCGTACTCTCGGGAAAGTCAATGAGCAGTTCTTC.

For the CDR3, the DNA is TGTGCCAGCAGTCCGAAACAGGGCGGGCAGCCCCAGCATTTT. The encoded protein is CASSPKQGGQPQHF. V and J are TRBV12-3 or TRBV12-4 and TRBJ1-5, with D possibly matching TRBD1 (6 bases). The CDR3 covers 14 residues. Trimming shortened V by 5 bases and J by 7 bases, and 15 bases separated the two germline ends.

This chain connects TRBV19 to TRBJ1-1; 7 bases are a match to TRBD1. The ends lost 5 bases at V and 0 bases at J; junction bases unmatched: 12. The germline V gene has CDR1 LNHDA and CDR2 SQIVND (reference sequence). This CDR3 has 17 residues. CDR3 sequence (DNA): TGTGCCAGTAGTCCGACTATCTCCGGACAGGTGAACACTGAAGCTTTCTTT. It specifies CASSPTISGQVNTEAFF. Supplemented by reference TRBV19 and TRBJ1-1, the full variable domain reads DGGITQSPKYLFRKEGQNVTLSCEQNLNHDAMYWYRQDPGQGLRLIYYSQIVNDFQKGDIAEGYSVSREKKESFPLTVTSAQKNPTAFYLCASSPTISGQVNTEAFFGQGTRLTVV.

The table lists this clonotype with many counts. The chain is built from TRBV20-1 and TRBJ2-1; 10 nucleotides line up with TRBD2. J lost 2 bases, V lost 7 bases, and 5 bases had no gene match. From germline, CDR1 is DFQATT and CDR2 SNEGSKA (reference sequence). The length of the CDR3 is 14 residues. The CDR3 here is CSVRTSGAYNEQFF. CDR3 nucleotide sequence: TGCAGTGTTAGGACTAGCGGTGCCTACAATGAGCAGTTCTTC.